The rows below give T cell receptor beta chains drawn from one sample of a study of blood T cell repertoires in COVID-19. This table comes from immunoSEQ multiplex PCR, and its TCRdb copy is limited to in-frame clones, with some not included. The sample contains about 200,000 clones, roughly 85% of which appear only once. Sequences were obtained from peripheral blood. The receptors stem from a woman aged 80 or older with acute or convalescent COVID-19. The CDR3 runs from the conserved cysteine through the conserved F or W. The order of the fields is CDR3 DNA, CDR3 protein, clone size, V gene, J gene, D gene. The D gene is left open where the match is weak. For some rows the clone size is stated as once, few or many, or as a class when expanded; others skip it.

CDR3nt: TGTGCCAGTCGAGGCAAGGGGTACAATGAGCAGTTCTTC
CDR3aa: CASRGKGYNEQFF
abundance: few
v_gene: TRBV19
j_gene: TRBJ2-1
d_gene: NA

CDR3nt: TGTGCCAGCAGTTCCTGGACAGGGGGCAAAAACATTCAGTACTTC
CDR3aa: CASSSWTGGKNIQYF
abundance: NA
v_gene: TRBV6-5
j_gene: TRBJ2-4
d_gene: TRBD1

CDR3nt: TGCGCCAGCAGCCGCCGACAGGGGGGAAACATTCAGTACTTC
CDR3aa: CASSRRQGGNIQYF
abundance: NA
v_gene: TRBV5-1
j_gene: TRBJ2-4
d_gene: TRBD1

CDR3nt: TGCGCCAGCAGCCCCGGGGGAGGGGGTGATGAAAAACTGTTTTTT
CDR3aa: CASSPGGGGDEKLFF
abundance: NA
v_gene: TRBV5-1
j_gene: TRBJ1-4
d_gene: NA

CDR3nt: TGTGCCAGTAGCCCTAGGGACAGGGTGTTTCCGAACACTGAAGCTTTCTTT
CDR3aa: CASSPRDRVFPNTEAFF
abundance: once
v_gene: TRBV19
j_gene: TRBJ1-1
d_gene: TRBD1

CDR3nt: TGTGCCAGCGGCCCGGGACTAGCGGGAGCAGAGACCCAGTACTTC
CDR3aa: CASGPGLAGAETQYF
abundance: NA
v_gene: TRBV6-6
j_gene: TRBJ2-5
d_gene: TRBD2

CDR3nt: TGTGCCAGCAGTGCCCCTAGCGGCGCGAACACCGGGGAGCTGTTTTTT
CDR3aa: CASSAPSGANTGELFF
abundance: NA
v_gene: TRBV6-6
j_gene: TRBJ2-2
d_gene: TRBD2

CDR3nt: TGTGCCAGCACCCTGGACGGACAGGGTAATGAAAAACTGTTTTTT
CDR3aa: CASTLDGQGNEKLFF
abundance: once
v_gene: TRBV28
j_gene: TRBJ1-4
d_gene: TRBD1

CDR3nt: TGTGCCAGCAGCCAAGAGCCGGGGGGAACAGATACGCAGTATTTT
CDR3aa: CASSQEPGGTDTQYF
abundance: NA
v_gene: TRBV4-2
j_gene: TRBJ2-3
d_gene: TRBD2

CDR3nt: TGCGCCAGCAGCCAAGATGGAGGACAGGGGAGATACAATTCACCCCTCCACTTT
CDR3aa: CASSQDGGQGRYNSPLHF
abundance: NA
v_gene: TRBV4-1
j_gene: TRBJ1-6
d_gene: TRBD1

CDR3nt: TGTGCCAGCAGTGAAAACGGGGGGGGTTATGGCTACACCTTC
CDR3aa: CASSENGGGYGYTF
abundance: few
v_gene: TRBV2
j_gene: TRBJ1-2
d_gene: NA

CDR3nt: TGTGCCAGCAAGACCGGGGTCTCCACCGACAATGAGCAGTTCTTC
CDR3aa: CASKTGVSTDNEQFF
abundance: NA
v_gene: TRBV28
j_gene: TRBJ2-1
d_gene: NA